This T cell receptor (beta chain) emerged from a study of blood T cell repertoires in COVID-19. Authors' analysis steps: Nucleated cell counts were estimated from reference gene primer amplification. Produced via immunoSEQ multiplex PCR; TCRdb's table is partial and in-frame only. V and J calls and clone size are as listed in that table; D and trimming were resolved from the DNA. The sample yields about 370,000 clones, 70% to 90% seen once. V lost 10 bases and J lost 10, with 20 bases in between. The CDR3 runs to 13 residues. In germline, CDR1 is MNHNY, CDR2 SVGAGI (reference sequence). The sequence was obtained from a woman in her twenties or thirties with COVID-19, enrolled during active disease. The rearrangement joins TRBV6-6 to TRBJ2-1; D possibly corresponds to TRBD2 (5 bases). The material sequenced was peripheral blood. The CDR3 sequence: CATVQLVSAEQFF. The CDR3, as DNA: TGTGCCACCGTACAACTAGTTTCTGCCGAGCAGTTCTTC.